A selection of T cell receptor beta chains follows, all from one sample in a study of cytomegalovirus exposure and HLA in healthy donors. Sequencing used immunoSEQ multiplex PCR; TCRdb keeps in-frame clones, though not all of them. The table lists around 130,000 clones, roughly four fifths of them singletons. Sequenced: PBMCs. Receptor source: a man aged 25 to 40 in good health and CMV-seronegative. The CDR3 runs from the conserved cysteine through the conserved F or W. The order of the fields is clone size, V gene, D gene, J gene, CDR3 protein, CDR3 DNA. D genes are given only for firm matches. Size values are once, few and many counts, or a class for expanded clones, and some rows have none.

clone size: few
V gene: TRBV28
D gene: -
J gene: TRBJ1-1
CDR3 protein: CASSLEGGAFF
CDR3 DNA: TGTGCCAGCAGTTTAGAAGGGGGAGCTTTCTTT

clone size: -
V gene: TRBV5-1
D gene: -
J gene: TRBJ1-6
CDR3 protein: CASSFSGSYYNSPLHF
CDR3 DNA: TGCGCCAGCAGCTTTTCGGGGTCCTACTATAATTCACCCCTCCACTTT

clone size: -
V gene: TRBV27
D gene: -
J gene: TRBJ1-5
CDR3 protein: CASSPTSVLYSNQPQHF
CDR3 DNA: TGTGCCAGCAGTCCGACCAGCGTACTGTATAGCAATCAGCCCCAGCATTTT

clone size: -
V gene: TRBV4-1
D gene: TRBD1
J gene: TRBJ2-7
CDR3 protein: CASSRRDRTDEQYF
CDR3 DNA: TGCGCCAGCAGCCGCCGGGACAGGACCGACGAGCAGTACTTC

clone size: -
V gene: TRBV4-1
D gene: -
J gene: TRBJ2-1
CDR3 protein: CASSQDHPLGGGYNEQFF
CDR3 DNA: TGCGCCAGCAGCCAAGATCATCCTCTGGGGGGAGGCTACAATGAGCAGTTCTTC

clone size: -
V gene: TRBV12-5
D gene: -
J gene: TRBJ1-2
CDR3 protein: CASGSGHGPYGYTF
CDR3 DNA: TGTGCTAGTGGTTCGGGACACGGACCCTATGGCTACACCTTC

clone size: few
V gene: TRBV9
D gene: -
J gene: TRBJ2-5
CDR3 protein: CASSVGGRGETQYF
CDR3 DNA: TGTGCCAGCAGCGTAGGTGGAAGAGGAGAGACCCAGTACTTC

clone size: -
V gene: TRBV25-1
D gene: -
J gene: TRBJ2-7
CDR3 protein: CASSRESSYEQYF
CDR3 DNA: TGTGCCAGCAGCCGAGAGTCCTCCTACGAGCAGTACTTC

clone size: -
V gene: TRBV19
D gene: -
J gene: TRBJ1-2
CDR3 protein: CASSIKWTYGANYGYTF
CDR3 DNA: TGTGCCAGTAGTATAAAGTGGACCTACGGGGCTAACTATGGCTACACCTTC

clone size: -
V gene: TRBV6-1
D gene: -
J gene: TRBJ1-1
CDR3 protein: CATQWGVYMNTEAFF
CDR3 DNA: TGTGCCACCCAGTGGGGGGTCTACATGAACACTGAAGCTTTCTTT

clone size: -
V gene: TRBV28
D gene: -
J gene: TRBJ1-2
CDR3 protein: CASSLEDRDYGYTF
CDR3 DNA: TGTGCCAGCAGTTTAGAAGACCGGGACTATGGCTACACCTTC

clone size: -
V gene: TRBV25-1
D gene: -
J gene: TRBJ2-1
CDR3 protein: CATSKPGYNEQFF
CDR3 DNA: TGTGCCACCTCCAAGCCCGGGTACAATGAGCAGTTCTTC

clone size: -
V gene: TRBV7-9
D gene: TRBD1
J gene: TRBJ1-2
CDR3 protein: CASSLAGQGGNYGYTF
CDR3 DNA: TGTGCCAGCAGCTTAGCGGGACAGGGTGGAAACTATGGCTACACCTTC

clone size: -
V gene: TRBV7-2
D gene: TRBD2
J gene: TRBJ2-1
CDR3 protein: CASSLGLAGQPSDEQFF
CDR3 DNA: TGTGCCAGCAGCTTAGGACTAGCGGGGCAGCCCTCCGATGAGCAGTTCTTC

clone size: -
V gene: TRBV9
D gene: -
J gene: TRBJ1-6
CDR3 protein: CASSVGQGYNSPLHF
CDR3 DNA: TGTGCCAGCAGCGTAGGTCAGGGGTATAATTCACCCCTCCACTTT

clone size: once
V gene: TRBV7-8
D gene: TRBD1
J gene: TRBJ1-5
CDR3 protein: CASSSDRNQPQHF
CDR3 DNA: TGTGCCAGCAGCTCGGACAGGAATCAGCCCCAGCATTTT

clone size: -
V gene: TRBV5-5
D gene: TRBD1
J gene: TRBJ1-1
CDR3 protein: CASSPQGANTEAFF
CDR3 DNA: TGTGCCAGCAGTCCACAGGGGGCGAACACTGAAGCTTTCTTT

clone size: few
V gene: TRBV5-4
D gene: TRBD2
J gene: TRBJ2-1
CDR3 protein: CASSRRTSGRPYNEQFF
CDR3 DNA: TGTGCCAGCAGCCGACGGACTAGCGGGAGACCCTACAATGAGCAGTTCTTC

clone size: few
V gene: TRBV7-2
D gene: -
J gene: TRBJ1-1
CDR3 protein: CASSPRTVMNTEAFF
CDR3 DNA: TGTGCCAGCAGCCCCAGGACAGTTATGAACACTGAAGCTTTCTTT

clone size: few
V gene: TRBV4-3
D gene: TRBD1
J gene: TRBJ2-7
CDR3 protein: CASSQGTGPIYEQYF
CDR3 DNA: TGCGCCAGCAGCCAAGGGACAGGGCCTATCTACGAGCAGTACTTC

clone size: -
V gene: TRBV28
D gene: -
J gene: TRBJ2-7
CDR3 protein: CASSLQGRLVYEQYF
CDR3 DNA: TGTGCCAGCAGTTTACAGGGAAGATTGGTTTACGAGCAGTACTTC

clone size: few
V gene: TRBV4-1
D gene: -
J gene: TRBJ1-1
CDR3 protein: CASSQVRQPAFF
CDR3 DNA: TGCGCCAGCAGCCAAGTGAGGCAGCCAGCTTTCTTT

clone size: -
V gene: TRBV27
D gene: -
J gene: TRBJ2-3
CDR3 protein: CASKGGATDTQYF
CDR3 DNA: TGTGCCAGCAAGGGCGGGGCAACAGATACGCAGTATTTT

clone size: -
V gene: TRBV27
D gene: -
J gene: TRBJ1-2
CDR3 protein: CASSLSGPREGYGYTF
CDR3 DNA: TGTGCCAGCAGTTTATCGGGCCCCAGGGAAGGGTATGGCTACACCTTC

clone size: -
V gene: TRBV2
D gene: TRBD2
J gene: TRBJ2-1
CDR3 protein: CASSVLAGTYNEQFF
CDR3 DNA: TGTGCCAGCAGTGTTCTAGCGGGGACGTACAATGAGCAGTTCTTC

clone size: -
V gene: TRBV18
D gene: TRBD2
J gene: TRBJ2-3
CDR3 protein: CASSRGAGGFTDTQYF
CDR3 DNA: TGTGCCAGCTCAAGGGGAGCGGGAGGTTTCACAGATACGCAGTATTTT

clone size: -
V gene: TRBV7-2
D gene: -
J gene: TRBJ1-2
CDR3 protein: CANRQLQGSYTF
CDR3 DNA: TGTGCCAACCGACAGCTCCAGGGGAGCTACACCTTC

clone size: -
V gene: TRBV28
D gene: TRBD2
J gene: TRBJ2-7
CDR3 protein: CASSGTSGNYEQYF
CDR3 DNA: TGTGCCAGCAGCGGGACTAGCGGGAATTACGAGCAGTACTTC

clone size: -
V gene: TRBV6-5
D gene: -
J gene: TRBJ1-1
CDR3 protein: CASSYSPQEGRAFF
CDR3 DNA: TGTGCCAGCAGTTACTCACCACAGGAAGGTCGCGCTTTCTTT

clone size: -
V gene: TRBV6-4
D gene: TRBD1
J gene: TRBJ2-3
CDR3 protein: CASSDSGTGGSDTQYF
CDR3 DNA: TGTGCCAGCAGTGACTCCGGGACAGGGGGCTCAGATACGCAGTATTTT

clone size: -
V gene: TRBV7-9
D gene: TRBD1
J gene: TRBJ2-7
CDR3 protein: CASSLQGADYEQYF
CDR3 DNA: TGTGCCAGCAGCTTACAGGGGGCGGATTACGAGCAGTACTTC

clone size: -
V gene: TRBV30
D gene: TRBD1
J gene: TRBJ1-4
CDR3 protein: CAWSVGGTGINEKLFF
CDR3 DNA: TGTGCCTGGAGTGTAGGGGGGACAGGGATTAATGAAAAACTGTTTTTT

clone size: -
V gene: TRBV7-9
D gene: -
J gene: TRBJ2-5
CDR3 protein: CASSLFTEETQYF
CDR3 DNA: TGTGCCAGCAGCTTATTCACGGAAGAGACCCAGTACTTC

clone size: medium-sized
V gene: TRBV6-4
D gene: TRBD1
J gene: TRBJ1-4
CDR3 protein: CASSRGGALNEKLFF
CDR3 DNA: TGTGCCAGCAGTAGAGGGGGCGCTCTTAATGAAAAACTGTTTTTT

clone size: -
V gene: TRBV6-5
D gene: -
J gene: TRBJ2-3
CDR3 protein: CASSDLQGKDTQYF
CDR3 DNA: TGTGCCAGCAGTGACCTACAGGGTAAAGATACGCAGTATTTT

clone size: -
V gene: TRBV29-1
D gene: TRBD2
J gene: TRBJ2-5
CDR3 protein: CSVDGVTSGSMETQYF
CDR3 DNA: TGCAGCGTTGATGGCGTGACTAGCGGGAGCATGGAGACCCAGTACTTC

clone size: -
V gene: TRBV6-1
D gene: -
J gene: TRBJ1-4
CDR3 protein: CASSEIRTATKLFF
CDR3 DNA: TGTGCCAGCAGTGAAATAAGGACAGCAACTAAACTGTTTTTT

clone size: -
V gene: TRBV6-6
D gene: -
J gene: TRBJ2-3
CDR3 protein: CASSPRGQTDTQYF
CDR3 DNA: TGTGCCAGCAGTCCCCGTGGGCAGACAGATACGCAGTATTTT

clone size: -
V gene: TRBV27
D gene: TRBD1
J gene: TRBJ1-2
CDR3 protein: CASGTGGTNGYTF
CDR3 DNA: TGTGCCAGCGGGACAGGGGGCACAAATGGCTACACCTTC

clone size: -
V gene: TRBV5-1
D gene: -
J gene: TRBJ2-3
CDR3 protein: CASSLEGHSSDTQYF
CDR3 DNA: TGCGCCAGCAGCTTGGAGGGACATAGTTCAGATACGCAGTATTTT

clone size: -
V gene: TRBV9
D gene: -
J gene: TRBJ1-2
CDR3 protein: CASSVSGQPPDTF
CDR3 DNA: TGTGCCAGCAGCGTTTCAGGACAGCCTCCTGACACCTTC

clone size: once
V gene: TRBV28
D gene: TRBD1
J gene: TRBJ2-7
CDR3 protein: CASSLVGTGASTVLYEQYF
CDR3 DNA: TGTGCCAGCAGTTTAGTTGGGACAGGGGCCTCCACAGTTCTCTACGAGCAGTACTTC

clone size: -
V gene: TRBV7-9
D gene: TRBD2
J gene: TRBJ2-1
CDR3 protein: CASSLGREGLFSYNEQFF
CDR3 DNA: TGTGCCAGCAGCCTAGGGCGGGAGGGCCTCTTTTCCTACAATGAGCAGTTCTTC

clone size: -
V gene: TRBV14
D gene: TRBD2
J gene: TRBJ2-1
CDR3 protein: CASSQGRIAGGPYNEQFF
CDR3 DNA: TGTGCCAGCAGCCAGGGACGAATAGCGGGAGGGCCCTACAATGAGCAGTTCTTC

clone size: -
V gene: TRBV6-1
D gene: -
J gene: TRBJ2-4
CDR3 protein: CASSSSPGNIQYF
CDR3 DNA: TGTGCCAGCAGCTCATCGCCCGGGAACATTCAGTACTTC

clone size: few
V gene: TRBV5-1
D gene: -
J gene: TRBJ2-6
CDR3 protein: CASSLLFSGANVLTF
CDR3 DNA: TGCGCCAGCAGCTTGCTGTTCTCTGGGGCCAACGTCCTGACTTTC

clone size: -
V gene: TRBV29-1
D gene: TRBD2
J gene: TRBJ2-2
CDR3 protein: CSVRGRRTGELFF
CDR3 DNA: TGCAGCGTCCGCGGGAGGCGAACCGGGGAGCTGTTTTTT

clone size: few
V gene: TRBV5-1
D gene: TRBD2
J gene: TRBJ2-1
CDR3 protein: CASSDLAGGPSEQFF
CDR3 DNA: TGCGCCAGCAGCGACTTAGCGGGGGGTCCGTCTGAGCAGTTCTTC